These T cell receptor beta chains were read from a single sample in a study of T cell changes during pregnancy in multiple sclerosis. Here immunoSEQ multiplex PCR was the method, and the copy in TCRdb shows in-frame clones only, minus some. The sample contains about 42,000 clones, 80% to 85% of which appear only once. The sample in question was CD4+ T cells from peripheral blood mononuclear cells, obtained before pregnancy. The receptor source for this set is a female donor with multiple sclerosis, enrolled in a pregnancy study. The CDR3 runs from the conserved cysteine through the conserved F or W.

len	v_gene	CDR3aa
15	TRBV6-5	CASSQTSGKGNEQFF
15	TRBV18	CASTITSGITDTQYF
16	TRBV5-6	CASSSMAAGVNEKLFF
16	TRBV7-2	CASSPYLTSPDYGYTF
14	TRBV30	CAWRKTGGGDGYTF
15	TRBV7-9	CASSRGTVDDSPLHF
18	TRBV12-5	CASGSDLYFSSSGNTIYF
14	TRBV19	CASSTDRGNTEAFF
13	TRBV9	CASSVTLRDEQFF
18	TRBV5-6	CASSWTSGRSWSYNEQFF
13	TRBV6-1	CASRTLQDRGYTF
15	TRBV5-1	CASSLSTSGPYEQYF
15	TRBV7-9	CASSLAAGYSYEQYF
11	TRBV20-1	CSARAQETQYF
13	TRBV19	CASRKNRNQPQHF
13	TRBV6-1	CASSDQANYGYTF
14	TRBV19	CASKTGGGALEQFF
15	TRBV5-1	CASSLTGLEADTQYF
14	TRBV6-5	CASSRQGASDGYTF
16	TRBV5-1	CASSVRDRANTGELFF
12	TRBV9	CASSVLGGPQYF
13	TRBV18	CASSPRQGSEQYF
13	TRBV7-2	CASSFNRDYGYTF
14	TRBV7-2	CASSLNGGADTQYF
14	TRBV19	CASTPDRVAGELFF
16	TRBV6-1	CASSEAANSGANVLTF
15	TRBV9	CASSPGTAGANVLTF
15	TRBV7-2	CASRGQVDLNTEAFF
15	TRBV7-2	CASSLQGGGNNEQFF
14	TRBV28	CASSRDRVNYGYTF
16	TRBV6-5	CASSYRRDRGEETQYF
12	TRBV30	CAWQGAGTEAFF
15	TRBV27	CASSGTSGVWETQYF
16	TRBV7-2	CASSSQSNSGYNEQFF
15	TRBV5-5	CASSPSRQANYGYTF
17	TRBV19	CASSMARQGKIADTQYF
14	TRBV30	CAWNGGSLTGELFF
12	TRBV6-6	CASNRGYNEQFF
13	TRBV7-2	CASSIGRDYEQYF
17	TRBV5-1	CASSPAGTSGRAHEQYF
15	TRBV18	CASSPGQGAGYGYTF
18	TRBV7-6	CASSGRQIAGTNSYEQYF
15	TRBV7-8	CASSLGETGANEQFF
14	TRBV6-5	CASSRRRGRTEAFF
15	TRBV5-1	CASSSSTDLSSPLHF